Here is one TCR beta chain with its context. Its target is unknown. The data are from a study of shared clonotypes between healthy human individuals. Across the study: Every donor yielded three CD4 naive, three CD4 memory, two CD8 naive and one CD8 memory plate. Study-wide results and caveats: Only a few donors were included, so the genetic and exposure-history diversity represented was limited. For naive CD4 cells, approximately 4.7% of clonotypes were shared across a handful of donors. Among the subsets, naive ones generally showed larger estimated richness than memory ones.

This CDR3 region has 13 residues. Germline CDR1 is MNHEY and CDR2 is SVGAGI. With 0 bases removed from V and 8 bases from J, the gap between germline ends came to 8 bases. The repertoire was sequenced with immunoSEQ multiplex PCR; TCRdb's copy has only in-frame clones and lacks some. Of approximately 1,500,000 clones in the sample, 95% to 99% were seen once. The V call is TRBV6-5, the J call TRBJ1-5; no clear D gene. Material: naive CD4+ T cells sorted from blood. Regarding subset: CD45RA+ positively selected. The receptor comes from a man younger than 40 in good health. CDR3 amino acids: CASSYSTVEPQHF. CDR3 coding DNA: TGTGCCAGCAGTTACTCGACTGTGGAGCCCCAGCATTTT.